This T cell receptor beta chain was found in a study of blood T cell repertoires in COVID-19. Clones were read by immunoSEQ multiplex PCR, and TCRdb kept only the in-frame ones, dropping some. The sample has some 340,000 clones; more than 75% are singletons. Germline CDR1 reads GTSNPN; CDR2 reads SVGIG (reference sequence). This CDR3 region has 13 residues. Trimming stripped 3 bases from V and 3 bases from J, with 11 bases between. This chain joins TRBV30 and TRBJ1-2; perhaps TRBD1 as D (6 bases). The sequence was collected from a woman aged 25 to 45 who had recovered from COVID-19. The sequencing input was PBMCs or T cells enriched from blood (not recorded which). The CDR3 reads CAWRPQGHYGYTF. CDR3 nucleotides: TGTGCCTGGAGGCCACAGGGCCACTATGGCTACACCTTC.